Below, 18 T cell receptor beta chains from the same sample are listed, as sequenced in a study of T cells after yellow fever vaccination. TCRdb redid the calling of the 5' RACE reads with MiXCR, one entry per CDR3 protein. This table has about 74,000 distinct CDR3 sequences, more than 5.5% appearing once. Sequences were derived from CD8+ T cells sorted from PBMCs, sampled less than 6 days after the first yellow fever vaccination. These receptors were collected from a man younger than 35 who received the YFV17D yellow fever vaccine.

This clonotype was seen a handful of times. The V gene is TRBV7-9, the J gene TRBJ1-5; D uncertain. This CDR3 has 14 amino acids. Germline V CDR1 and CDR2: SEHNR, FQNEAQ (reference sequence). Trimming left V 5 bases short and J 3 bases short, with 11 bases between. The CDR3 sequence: CASSKGQYNQPQHF. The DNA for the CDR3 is TGTGCCAGCAGCAAAGGGCAGTACAATCAGCCCCAGCATTTT.

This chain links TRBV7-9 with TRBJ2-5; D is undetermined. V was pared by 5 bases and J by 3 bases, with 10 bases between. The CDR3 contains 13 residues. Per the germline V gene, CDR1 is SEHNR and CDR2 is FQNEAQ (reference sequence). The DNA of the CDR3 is TGTGCCAGCAGCCCGGTGGGTGAAGAGACCCAGTACTTC. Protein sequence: CASSPVGEETQYF.

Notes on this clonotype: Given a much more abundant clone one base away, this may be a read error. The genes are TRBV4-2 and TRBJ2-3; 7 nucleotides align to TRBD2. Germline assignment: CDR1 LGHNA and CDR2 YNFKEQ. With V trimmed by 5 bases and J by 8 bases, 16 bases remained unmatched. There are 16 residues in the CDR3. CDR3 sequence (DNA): TGTGCCAGCAGCGAACCTCTAGCGGCACTGGGAGCTACGCAGTATTTT. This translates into CASSEPLAALGATQYF.

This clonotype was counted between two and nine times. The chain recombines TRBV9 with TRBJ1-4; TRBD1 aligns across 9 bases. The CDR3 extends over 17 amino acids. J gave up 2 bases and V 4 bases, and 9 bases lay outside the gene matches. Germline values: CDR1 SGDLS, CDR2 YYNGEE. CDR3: CASSSPGQGLTNEKLFF. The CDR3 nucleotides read TGTGCCAGCAGCTCTCCGGGACAGGGTCTCACTAATGAAAAACTGTTTTTT.

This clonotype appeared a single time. The CDR3 bases are TGCAGCGTACGGACAGGGGGCTTGAGATCCAAAAACATTCAGTACTTC. Its translation is CSVRTGGLRSKNIQYF. The gene calls are TRBV29-1 and TRBJ2-4; TRBD1 matches 11 bases. Germline lookup yields CDR1 SQVTM and CDR2 ANQGSEA. The CDR3 consists of 16 residues. V was pared by 6 bases and J by 2 bases, with 9 bases of the junction left unmatched.

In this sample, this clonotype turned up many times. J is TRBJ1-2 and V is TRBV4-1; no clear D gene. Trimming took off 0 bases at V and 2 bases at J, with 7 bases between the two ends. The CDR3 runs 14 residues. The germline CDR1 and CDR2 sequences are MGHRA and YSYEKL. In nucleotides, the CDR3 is TGCGCCAGCAGCCAAGAGGCGATAAACTATGGCTACACCTTC. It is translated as CASSQEAINYGYTF.

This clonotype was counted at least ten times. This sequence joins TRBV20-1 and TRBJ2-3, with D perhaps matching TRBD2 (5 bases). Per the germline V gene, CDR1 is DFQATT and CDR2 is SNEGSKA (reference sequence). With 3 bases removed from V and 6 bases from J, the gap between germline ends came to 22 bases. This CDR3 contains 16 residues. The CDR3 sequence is CSARGFLANSSDTQYF. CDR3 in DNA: TGCAGTGCTAGGGGCTTTCTAGCAAATAGCTCCGATACGCAGTATTTT.

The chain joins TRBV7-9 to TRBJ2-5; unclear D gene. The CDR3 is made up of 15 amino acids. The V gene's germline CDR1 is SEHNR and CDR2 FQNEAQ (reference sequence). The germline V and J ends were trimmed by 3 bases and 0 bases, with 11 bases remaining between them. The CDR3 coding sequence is TGTGCCAGCAGCTTCTTGTTCCGAGACCAAGAGACCCAGTACTTC. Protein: CASSFLFRDQETQYF.

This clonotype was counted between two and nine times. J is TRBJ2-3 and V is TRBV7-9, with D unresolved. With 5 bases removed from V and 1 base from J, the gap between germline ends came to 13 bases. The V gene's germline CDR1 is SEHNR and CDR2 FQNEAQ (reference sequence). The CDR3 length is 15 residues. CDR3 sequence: CASSRDIARTDTQYF. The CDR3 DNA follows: TGTGCCAGCAGCCGTGACATCGCGCGCACAGATACGCAGTATTTT.

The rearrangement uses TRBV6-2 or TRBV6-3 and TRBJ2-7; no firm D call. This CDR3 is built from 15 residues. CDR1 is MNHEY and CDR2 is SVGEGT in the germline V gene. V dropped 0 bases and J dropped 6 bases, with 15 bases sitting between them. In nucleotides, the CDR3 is TGTGCCAGCAGTTACTCCACTCAGTCGGACGGCGAGCAGTACGTC. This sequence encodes CASSYSTQSDGEQYV.

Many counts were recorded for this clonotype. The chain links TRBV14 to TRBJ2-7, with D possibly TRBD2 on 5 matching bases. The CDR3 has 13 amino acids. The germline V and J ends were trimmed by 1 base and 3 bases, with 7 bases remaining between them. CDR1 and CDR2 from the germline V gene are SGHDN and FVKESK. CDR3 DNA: TGTGCCAGCAGCCAAGGGAGGTACTACGAGCAGTACTTC. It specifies CASSQGRYYEQYF.

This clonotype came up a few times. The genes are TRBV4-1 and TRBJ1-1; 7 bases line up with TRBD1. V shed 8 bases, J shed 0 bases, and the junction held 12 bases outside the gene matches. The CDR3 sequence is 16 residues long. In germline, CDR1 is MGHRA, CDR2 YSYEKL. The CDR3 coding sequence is TGCGCCAGCGGACAACCGGGACAGAGAGTGAACACTGAAGCTTTCTTT. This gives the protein CASGQPGQRVNTEAFF.

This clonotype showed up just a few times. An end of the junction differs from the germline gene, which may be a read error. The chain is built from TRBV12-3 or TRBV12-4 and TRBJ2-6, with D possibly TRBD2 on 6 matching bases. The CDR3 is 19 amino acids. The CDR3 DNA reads TGTGCCAGCAGTTCTTTAACCAAAATTACCGGGACTGGGGTCAACGTCCTGACTTTC. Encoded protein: CASSSLTKITGTGVNVLTF.

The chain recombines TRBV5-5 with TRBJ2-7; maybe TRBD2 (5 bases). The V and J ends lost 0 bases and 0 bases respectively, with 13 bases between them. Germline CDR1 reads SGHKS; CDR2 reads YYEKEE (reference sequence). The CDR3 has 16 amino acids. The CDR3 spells CASSLEWEWGSYEQYF. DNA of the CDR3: TGTGCCAGCAGCTTGGAATGGGAGTGGGGCTCCTACGAGCAGTACTTC.

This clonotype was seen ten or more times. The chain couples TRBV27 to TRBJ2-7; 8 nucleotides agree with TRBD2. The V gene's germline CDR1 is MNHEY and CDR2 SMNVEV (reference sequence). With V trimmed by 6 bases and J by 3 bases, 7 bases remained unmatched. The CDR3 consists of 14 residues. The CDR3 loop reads CASRSFGGDYEQYF. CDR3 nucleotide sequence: TGTGCCAGCAGGTCCTTCGGGGGGGACTACGAGCAGTACTTC.

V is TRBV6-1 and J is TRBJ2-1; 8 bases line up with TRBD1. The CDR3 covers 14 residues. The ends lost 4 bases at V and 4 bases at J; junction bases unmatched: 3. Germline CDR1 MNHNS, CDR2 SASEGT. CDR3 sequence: CASSVGQGYNEQFF. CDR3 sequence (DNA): TGTGCCAGCAGTGTTGGACAGGGATACAATGAGCAGTTCTTC.

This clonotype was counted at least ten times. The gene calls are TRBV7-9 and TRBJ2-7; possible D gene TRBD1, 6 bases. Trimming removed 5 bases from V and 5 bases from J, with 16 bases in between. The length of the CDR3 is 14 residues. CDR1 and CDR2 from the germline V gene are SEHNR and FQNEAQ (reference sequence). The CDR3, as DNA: TGTGCCAGCAGCCAGAACCCCGGGACACACGAGCAGTACGTC. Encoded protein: CASSQNPGTHEQYV.

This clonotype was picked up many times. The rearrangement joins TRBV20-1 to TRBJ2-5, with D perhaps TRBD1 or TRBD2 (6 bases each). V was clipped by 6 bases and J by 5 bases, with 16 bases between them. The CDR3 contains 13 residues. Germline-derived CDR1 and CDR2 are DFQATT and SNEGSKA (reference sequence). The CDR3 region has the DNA TGCAGTGCCGGGCCGGGGGCCTGGGAGACCCAGTACTTC. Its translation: CSAGPGAWETQYF.